This T cell receptor (beta chain) was obtained from a study of post-analysis software for immune sequencing data. The wider study: The study covered relapsing-remitting, secondary progressive and progressive-relapsing courses of multiple sclerosis. Study-level results: Samples from one preparation batch, clustered by F measure, grouped strongly together. For normalized Chao1 diversity, multiple sclerosis patients scored significantly lower than controls did. Four or five TRBV segments occurring more often in patients than controls included TRBV5-6, TRBV5-1 and TRBV20-1.

Incorporated into the TCR beta cDNA libraries were unique molecular identifiers, which served to reduce PCR and sequencing biases. It was from roughly 1.1 to 9.2 million T cells that approximately 500,000 cDNA molecules came. TCRdb ran MiXCR on the PCR reads and lists one entry per CDR3 protein. The sample yields about 680,000 distinct CDR3 sequences, 55% to 60% seen once. CDR1 and CDR2 from the germline V gene are SGHTA and FQGNSA. J lost 7 bases, V lost 4 bases, and 3 bases had no gene match. The CDR3 contains 12 residues. Remarks on this clonotype: Antigen unknown.

Specimen: blood. V is TRBV7-2 and J is TRBJ2-5, with TRBD1 matching over 7 bases. The TCR was taken from a girl aged 2 to 10 with multiple sclerosis. CDR3 bases: TGTGCCAGCAGCTCATACAGGGGGACCCAGTACTTC. Its translation: CASSSYRGTQYF.